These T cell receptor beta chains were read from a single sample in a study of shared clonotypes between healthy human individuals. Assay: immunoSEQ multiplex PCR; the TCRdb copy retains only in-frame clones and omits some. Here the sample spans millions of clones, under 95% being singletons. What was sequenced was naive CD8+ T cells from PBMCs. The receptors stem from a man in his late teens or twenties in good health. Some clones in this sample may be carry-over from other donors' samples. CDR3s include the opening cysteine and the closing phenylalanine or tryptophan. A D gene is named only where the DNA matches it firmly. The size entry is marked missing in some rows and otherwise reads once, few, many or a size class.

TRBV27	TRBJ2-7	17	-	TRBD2	CASRGLAGVPPTYEQYF	TGTGCCAGCAGGGGACTAGCGGGAGTTCCCCCTACCTACGAGCAGTACTTC
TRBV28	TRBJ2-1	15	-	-	CASSFEGRGYNEQFF	TGTGCCAGCAGTTTTGAGGGGCGAGGGTACAATGAGCAGTTCTTC
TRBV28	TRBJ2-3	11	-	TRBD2	CASLADYTQYF	TGTGCCAGCCTAGCGGATTATACGCAGTATTTT
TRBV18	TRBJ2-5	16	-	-	CASSRSSSKFPETQYF	TGTGCCAGCTCAAGGTCTAGTAGCAAATTCCCAGAGACCCAGTACTTC
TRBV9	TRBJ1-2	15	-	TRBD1	CASSERTGTSYGYTF	TGTGCCAGCAGCGAACGGACAGGGACCTCCTATGGCTACACCTTC
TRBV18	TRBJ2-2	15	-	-	CASRSDGSPTGELFF	TGTGCCAGCAGGTCAGATGGGAGCCCCACCGGGGAGCTGTTTTTT
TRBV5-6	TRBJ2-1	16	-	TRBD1	CASSHRQGVTYNEQFF	TGTGCCAGCAGCCATCGACAGGGGGTCACCTACAATGAGCAGTTCTTC
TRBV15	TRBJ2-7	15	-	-	CATSRGSGSRGEQYF	TGTGCCACCAGCAGAGGTTCCGGGAGTCGGGGCGAGCAGTACTTC
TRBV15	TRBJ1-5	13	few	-	CATSPGRGQPQHF	TGTGCCACCAGCCCGGGGCGGGGGCAGCCCCAGCATTTT
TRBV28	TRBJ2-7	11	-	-	CASGRGYEQYF	TGTGCCAGCGGCAGGGGCTACGAGCAGTACTTC
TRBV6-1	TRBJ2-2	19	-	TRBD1	CASSESSLTGAGRGEELFF	TGTGCCAGCAGTGAATCTAGTTTGACAGGGGCGGGAAGGGGCGAGGAGCTGTTTTTT
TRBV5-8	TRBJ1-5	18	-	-	CASSWRETGDKSNQPQHF	TGTGCCAGCAGCTGGCGGGAGACGGGGGACAAGAGCAATCAGCCCCAGCATTTT
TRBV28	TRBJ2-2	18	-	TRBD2	CASSSVGREGLIAGELFF	TGTGCCAGCAGTTCCGTAGGTCGGGAGGGCCTCATCGCCGGGGAGCTGTTTTTT
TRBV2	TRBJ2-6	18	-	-	CASRETRGRGSGANVLTF	TGTGCCAGCAGAGAAACCAGGGGCAGGGGATCCGGGGCCAACGTCCTGACTTTC
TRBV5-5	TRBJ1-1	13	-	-	CASSGEWAGEAFF	TGTGCCAGCTCGGGGGAGTGGGCCGGTGAAGCTTTCTTT
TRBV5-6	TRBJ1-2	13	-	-	CASSPGTNYGYTF	TGTGCCAGCAGCCCTGGGACTAACTATGGCTACACCTTC
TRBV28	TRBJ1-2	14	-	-	CASSANPEGYGYTF	TGTGCCAGCAGTGCAAACCCCGAGGGGTATGGCTACACCTTC
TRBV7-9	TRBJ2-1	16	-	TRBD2	CASRPKGSGSHNEQFF	TGTGCCAGCAGACCTAAAGGCAGCGGGAGTCACAATGAGCAGTTCTTC
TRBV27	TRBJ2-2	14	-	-	CASRETGPTGELFF	TGTGCCAGCAGGGAGACAGGACCCACCGGGGAGCTGTTTTTT
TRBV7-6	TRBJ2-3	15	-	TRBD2	CASRGLAASTDTQYF	TGTGCCAGCAGGGGACTAGCGGCTAGCACAGATACGCAGTATTTT
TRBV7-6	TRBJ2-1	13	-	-	CASSFGRYNEQFF	TGTGCCAGCAGCTTTGGGCGGTACAATGAGCAGTTCTTC
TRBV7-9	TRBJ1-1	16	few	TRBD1	CASSLVPGGVNTEAFF	TGTGCCAGCAGCTTAGTGCCAGGGGGCGTGAACACTGAAGCTTTCTTT
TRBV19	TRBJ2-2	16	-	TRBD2	CASSTGGRSGVGELFF	TGTGCCAGTAGTACCGGGGGTCGAAGCGGGGTCGGGGAGCTGTTTTTT
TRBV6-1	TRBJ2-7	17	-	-	CASSEALLASLSYEQYF	TGTGCCAGCAGTGAAGCGCTTCTGGCTAGCTTGAGCTACGAGCAGTACTTC
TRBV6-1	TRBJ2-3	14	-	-	CASTDRRGSDTQYF	TGTGCCAGCACCGACCGTCGGGGGTCGGATACGCAGTATTTT
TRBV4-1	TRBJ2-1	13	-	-	CASSQFFGNEQFF	TGCGCCAGCAGCCAATTTTTTGGCAATGAGCAGTTCTTC
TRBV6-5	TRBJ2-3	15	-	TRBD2	CASSWTSGSRDTQYF	TGTGCCAGCAGTTGGACTAGCGGGAGTAGGGATACGCAGTATTTT
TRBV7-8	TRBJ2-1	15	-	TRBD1	CASSIRTGPYNEQFF	TGTGCCAGCAGCATAAGGACAGGTCCCTACAATGAGCAGTTCTTC
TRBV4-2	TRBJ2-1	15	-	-	CASKTRDESYNEQFF	TGTGCCAGCAAGACCCGGGACGAATCCTACAATGAGCAGTTCTTC
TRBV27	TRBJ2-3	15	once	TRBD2	CASSLARESPDTQYF	TGTGCCAGCAGTTTAGCGCGGGAGTCCCCAGATACGCAGTATTTT
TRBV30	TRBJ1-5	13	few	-	CAWSITGHQPQHF	TGTGCCTGGAGTATAACAGGCCATCAGCCCCAGCATTTT
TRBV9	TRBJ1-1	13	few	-	CASSPTGNTEAFF	TGTGCCAGCAGCCCCACAGGGAACACTGAAGCTTTCTTT
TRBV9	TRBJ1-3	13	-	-	CASSATGGSTIYF	TGTGCCAGCAGCGCTACGGGGGGGAGCACCATATATTTT
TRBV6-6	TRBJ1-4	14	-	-	CASRSATANEKLFF	TGTGCCAGCAGGTCAGCCACAGCTAATGAAAAACTGTTTTTT
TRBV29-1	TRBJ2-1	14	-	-	CSVEGSTSYNEQFF	TGCAGCGTTGAAGGTAGCACCTCCTACAATGAGCAGTTCTTC
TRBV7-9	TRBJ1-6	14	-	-	CASSLASVNSPLHF	TGTGCCAGCAGCTTAGCCTCAGTAAATTCACCCCTCCACTTT
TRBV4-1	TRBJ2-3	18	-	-	CASSQSDPSAEGTDTQYF	TGCGCCAGCAGCCAATCTGACCCGAGCGCAGAGGGCACAGATACGCAGTATTTT
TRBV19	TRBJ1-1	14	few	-	CASSIVTGSTEAFF	TGTGCCAGTAGTATAGTTACGGGGAGCACTGAAGCTTTCTTT
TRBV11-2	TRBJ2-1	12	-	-	CASRETGYEQFF	TGTGCCAGCAGAGAAACAGGGTATGAGCAGTTCTTC
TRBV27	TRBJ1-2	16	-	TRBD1	CASSRRPGTGTGGYTF	TGTGCCAGCAGTCGACGTCCCGGGACAGGGACGGGGGGCTACACCTTC
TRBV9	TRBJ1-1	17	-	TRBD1	CASSVRQGPPPNTEAFF	TGTGCCAGCAGCGTCCGACAGGGACCACCACCGAACACTGAAGCTTTCTTT
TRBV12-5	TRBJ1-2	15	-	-	CASGPPDSDRDGYTF	TGTGCTAGTGGTCCCCCGGACAGCGATAGGGATGGCTACACCTTC
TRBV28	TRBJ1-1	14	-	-	CASSLPVDNTEAFF	TGTGCCAGCAGTTTACCGGTCGACAACACTGAAGCTTTCTTT
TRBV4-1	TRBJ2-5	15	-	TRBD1	CASSIGQGGGETQYF	TGCGCCAGCAGCATCGGACAGGGAGGAGGAGAGACCCAGTACTTC
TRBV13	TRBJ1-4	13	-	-	CASTFAPNEKLFF	TGTGCCAGCACGTTCGCTCCCAATGAAAAACTGTTTTTT
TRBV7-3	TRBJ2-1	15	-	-	CASSVTPRHYNEQFF	TGTGCCAGCAGCGTAACTCCCAGACACTACAATGAGCAGTTCTTC
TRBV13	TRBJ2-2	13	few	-	CASSLQGTGELFF	TGTGCCAGCAGCTTACAGGGAACCGGGGAGCTGTTTTTT
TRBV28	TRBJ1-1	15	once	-	CASSFPRGGSTEAFF	TGTGCCAGCAGTTTTCCCAGGGGTGGGTCCACTGAAGCTTTCTTT
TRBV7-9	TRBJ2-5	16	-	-	CASSLTYLPGTETQYF	TGTGCCAGCAGCTTGACCTACCTGCCGGGCACGGAGACCCAGTACTTC
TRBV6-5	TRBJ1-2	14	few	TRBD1	CASSAWDSNYGYTF	TGTGCCAGCAGTGCTTGGGACAGCAACTATGGCTACACCTTC
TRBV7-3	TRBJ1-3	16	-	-	CASSLTGAYSGNTIYF	TGTGCCAGCAGCTTAACGGGGGCCTACTCTGGAAACACCATATATTTT
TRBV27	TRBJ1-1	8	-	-	CARGLALF	TGTGCCAGGGGACTCGCCCTATTT
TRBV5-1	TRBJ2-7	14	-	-	CASSSDHEPYEQYF	TGCGCCAGCAGCTCTGATCATGAACCCTACGAGCAGTACTTC
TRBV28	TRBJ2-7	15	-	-	CASSPYRVNLYEQYF	TGTGCCAGCAGTCCATACAGGGTAAACCTGTACGAGCAGTACTTC